This T cell receptor (beta chain) was documented in a study of blood T cell repertoires in COVID-19. Whole-study context: Acute and convalescent COVID-19 samples came from the United States, Italy and Spain. PBMCs, B-cell-depleted T cells, or T cells provided the cDNA or gDNA that made up the material.

This clone was detected once. In the authors' methods: Amplification of reference gene primers was used by the study to estimate nucleated cell counts. The repertoire was sequenced with immunoSEQ multiplex PCR; TCRdb's copy has only in-frame clones and lacks some. The DNA gave D and trimming, while V, J and clone size come from that table. The sample has 150,000 to 200,000 clones, 89% seen once. Sequenced: peripheral blood. The source of this sequence is a man aged 18-30 years who had recovered from COVID-19.

CDR3 DNA sequence: TGTGCCAGCAGTTTATGGGGCAGGGCTTATAGCAATCAGCCCCAGCATTTT. It specifies CASSLWGRAYSNQPQHF. The chain has TRBV27 and TRBJ1-5; D is perhaps TRBD1 (5 bases). CDR1 and CDR2 from the germline V gene are MNHEY and SMNVEV (reference sequence). This CDR3 is built from 17 residues. The ends were cut back, 1 base at V and 0 bases at J, with 13 bases in the middle.